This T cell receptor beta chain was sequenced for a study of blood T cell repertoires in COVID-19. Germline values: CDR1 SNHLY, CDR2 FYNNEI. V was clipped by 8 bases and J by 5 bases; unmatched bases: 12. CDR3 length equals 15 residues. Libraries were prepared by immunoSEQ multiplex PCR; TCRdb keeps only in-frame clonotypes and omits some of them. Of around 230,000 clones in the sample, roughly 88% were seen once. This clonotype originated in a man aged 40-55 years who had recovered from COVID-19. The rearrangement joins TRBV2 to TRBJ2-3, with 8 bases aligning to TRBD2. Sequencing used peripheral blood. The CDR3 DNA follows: TGTGCCAGCCTGAGGAGGCGGGGGGCCCAAGATACGCAGTATTTT. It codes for CASLRRRGAQDTQYF.